This TCR beta chain was identified during a study of CD8+CD57+ T cells in acquired aplastic anemia. Genomic DNA acted as the template from which TCR beta VDJ combination and CDR3 sequence profiling were carried out. TCRdb re-analysed the reads in MiXCR, keeping a single row per CDR3 protein. This table holds approximately 220,000 distinct CDR3 sequences, more than 40% found once. As to this clonotype: A much larger clonotype is one base distant, so this may be a read error.

Patients picked for sequencing had shown CD8+CD57+ cell expansion detected by flow cytometry. The clonotype was recovered from a human donor with aplastic anemia. Sequenced input: sorted CD4+, CD8+, or CD8+CD57+ T cells (not recorded which) from PBMCs.

The CDR3 region is CASNDSTSGGDTQYF. DNA for the CDR3: TGTGCCAGCAATGACTCGACTAGCGGGGGAGATACGCAGTATTTT. The chain combines TRBV6-4 with TRBJ2-3, with TRBD2 matching 12 bases. Germline values: CDR1 MRHNA, CDR2 SNTAGT. CDR3 length: 15 amino acids.